The rows below give T cell receptor beta chains drawn from one sample of a study of CD8 T cells in Susac syndrome. TCRdb called the immunoSEQ multiplex PCR reads again in MiXCR, with one record for every CDR3 protein. The table shows 150,000 to 200,000 distinct CDR3 sequences, with around 95% occurring only once. Sequenced input: CD4+ T cells from PBMCs. These receptors were collected from a human donor in good health. Each CDR3 is given with its conserved first and last residue. Clone size, where shown, is once, few, many, or a class for clones that have expanded.

j_call clone_size v_call cdr3_aa
TRBJ2-7 - TRBV3-1 CASSQRGSYEQYF
TRBJ1-2 - TRBV5-1 CASSFTGSYGYTF
TRBJ1-2 - TRBV2 CASTAGGEERGYTF
TRBJ2-7 - TRBV9 CASSPGLAGAYEQYF
TRBJ2-3 once TRBV20-1 CSANTATDTQYF
TRBJ2-2 - TRBV6-5 CAVQGGIAAGELFF
TRBJ2-7 - TRBV23-1 CASSHPGQGVNEQYF
TRBJ1-1 once TRBV29-1 CSVVFLLNTEAFF
TRBJ1-2 - TRBV25-1 CASSEPGTGVNYGYTF
TRBJ2-1 - TRBV29-1 CSVDRGRDNEQFF
TRBJ2-1 - TRBV4-3 CASSQRLVAGSYNEQFF
TRBJ2-3 - TRBV27 CASMITGRDTQYF
TRBJ2-5 - TRBV20-1 CSARTSGMETQYF
TRBJ1-5 - TRBV11-2 CASSLGGSPPQHF
TRBJ1-2 - TRBV29-1 CSVGGPTGDGYTF
TRBJ1-5 - TRBV12-3/TRBV12-4 CASSLRQSYQPQHF
TRBJ2-7 - TRBV27 CASKTGAYEQYF
TRBJ1-5 once TRBV20-1 CSAQDRNQPQHF